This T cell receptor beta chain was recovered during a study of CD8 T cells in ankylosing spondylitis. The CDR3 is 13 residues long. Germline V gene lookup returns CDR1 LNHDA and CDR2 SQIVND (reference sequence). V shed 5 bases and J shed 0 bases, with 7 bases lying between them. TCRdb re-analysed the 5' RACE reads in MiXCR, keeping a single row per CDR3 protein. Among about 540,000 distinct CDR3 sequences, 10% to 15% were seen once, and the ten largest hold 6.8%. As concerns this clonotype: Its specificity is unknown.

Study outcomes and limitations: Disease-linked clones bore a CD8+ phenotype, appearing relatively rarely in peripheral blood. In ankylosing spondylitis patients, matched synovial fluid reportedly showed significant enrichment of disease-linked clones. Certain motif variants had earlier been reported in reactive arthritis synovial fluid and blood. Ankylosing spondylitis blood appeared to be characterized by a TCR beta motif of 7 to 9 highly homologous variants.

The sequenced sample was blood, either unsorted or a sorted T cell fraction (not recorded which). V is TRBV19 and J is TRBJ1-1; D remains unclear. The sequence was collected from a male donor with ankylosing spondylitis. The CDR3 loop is CASSDGVNTEAFF. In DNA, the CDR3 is TGTGCCAGTAGTGACGGTGTGAACACTGAAGCTTTCTTT. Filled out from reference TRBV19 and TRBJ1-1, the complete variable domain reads DGGITQSPKYLFRKEGQNVTLSCEQNLNHDAMYWYRQDPGQGLRLIYYSQIVNDFQKGDIAEGYSVSREKKESFPLTVTSAQKNPTAFYLCASSDGVNTEAFFGQGTRLTVV.